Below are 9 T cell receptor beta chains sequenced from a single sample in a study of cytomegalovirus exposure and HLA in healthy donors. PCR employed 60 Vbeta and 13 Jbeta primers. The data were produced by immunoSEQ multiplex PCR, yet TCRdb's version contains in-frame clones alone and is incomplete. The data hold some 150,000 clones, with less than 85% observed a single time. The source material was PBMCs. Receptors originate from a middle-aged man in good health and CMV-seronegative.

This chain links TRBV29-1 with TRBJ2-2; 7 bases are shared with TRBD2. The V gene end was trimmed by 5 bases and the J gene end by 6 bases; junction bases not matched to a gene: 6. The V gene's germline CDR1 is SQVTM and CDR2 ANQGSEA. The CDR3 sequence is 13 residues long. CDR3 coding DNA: TGCAGCGTTAACGGGGGGTCGTCCGGGGAGCTGTTTTTT. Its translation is CSVNGGSSGELFF.

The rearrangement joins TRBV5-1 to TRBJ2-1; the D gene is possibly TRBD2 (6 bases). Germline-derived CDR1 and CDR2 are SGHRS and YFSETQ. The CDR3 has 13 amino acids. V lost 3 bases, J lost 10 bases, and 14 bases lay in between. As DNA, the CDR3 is TGCGCCAGCAGCTCCGGGACTGGACGGGAGCAGTTCTTC. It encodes CASSSGTGREQFF.

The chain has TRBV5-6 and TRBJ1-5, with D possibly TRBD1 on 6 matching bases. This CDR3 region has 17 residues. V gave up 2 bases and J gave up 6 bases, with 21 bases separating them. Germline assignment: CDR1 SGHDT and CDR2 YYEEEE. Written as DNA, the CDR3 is TGTGCCAGCAGCTTCGCGCAAACAACAGGGAGGGCTCAGCCCCAGCATTTT. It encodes CASSFAQTTGRAQPQHF.

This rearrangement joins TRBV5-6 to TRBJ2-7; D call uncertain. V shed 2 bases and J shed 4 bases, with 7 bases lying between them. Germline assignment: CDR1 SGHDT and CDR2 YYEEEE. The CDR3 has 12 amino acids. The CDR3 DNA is TGTGCCAGCAGCTTTCGCGGATACGAGCAGTACTTC. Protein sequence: CASSFRGYEQYF.

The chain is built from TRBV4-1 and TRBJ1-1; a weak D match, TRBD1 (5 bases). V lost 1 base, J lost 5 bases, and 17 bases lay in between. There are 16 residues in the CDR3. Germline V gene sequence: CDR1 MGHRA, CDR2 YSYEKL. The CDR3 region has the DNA TGCGCCAGCAGCCAAGGTGCGGTCGGGGGTTGGACTGAAGCTTTCTTT. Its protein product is CASSQGAVGGWTEAFF.

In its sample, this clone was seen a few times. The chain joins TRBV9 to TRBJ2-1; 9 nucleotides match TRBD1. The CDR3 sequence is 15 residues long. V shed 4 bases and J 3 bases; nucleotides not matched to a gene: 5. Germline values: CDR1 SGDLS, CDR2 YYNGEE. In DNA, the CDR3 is TGTGCCAGCAGCTACTCGGGACAGGGCTACAATGAGCAGTTCTTC. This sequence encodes CASSYSGQGYNEQFF.

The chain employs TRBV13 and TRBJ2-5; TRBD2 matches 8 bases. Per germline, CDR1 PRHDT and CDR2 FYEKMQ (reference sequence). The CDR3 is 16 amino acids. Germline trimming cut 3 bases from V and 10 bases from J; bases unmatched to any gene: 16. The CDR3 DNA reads TGTGCCAGCAGCTTTGGGGCGGGGGGCCCATCACGGGGCCAGTACTTC. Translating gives CASSFGAGGPSRGQYF. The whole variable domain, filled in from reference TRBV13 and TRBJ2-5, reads AAGVIQSPRHLIKEKRETATLKCYPIPRHDTVYWYQQGPGQDPQFLISFYEKMQSDKGSIPDRFSAQQFSDYHSELNMSSLELGDSALYFCASSFGAGGPSRGQYFGPGTRLLVL.

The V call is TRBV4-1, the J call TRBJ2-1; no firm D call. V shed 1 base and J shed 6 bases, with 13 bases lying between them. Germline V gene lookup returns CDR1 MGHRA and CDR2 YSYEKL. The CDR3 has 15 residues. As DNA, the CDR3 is TGCGCCAGCAGCCAAGGCGTTTTAAGTTTCAATGAGCAGTTCTTC. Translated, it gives CASSQGVLSFNEQFF.

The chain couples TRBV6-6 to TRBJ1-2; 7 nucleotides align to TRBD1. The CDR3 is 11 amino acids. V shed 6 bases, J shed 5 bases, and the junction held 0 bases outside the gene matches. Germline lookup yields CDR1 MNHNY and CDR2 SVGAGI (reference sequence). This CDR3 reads CASRTGYGYTF. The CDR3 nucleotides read TGTGCCAGCAGGACAGGGTATGGCTACACCTTC.